The clone carrying this T cell receptor beta chain came up a few times. The data belong to a study of control samples from healthy donors and cancer patients. Measured with immunoSEQ multiplex PCR; TCRdb has only the in-frame clones, and not every one. Of about 130,000 clones in the sample, about nine tenths are singletons; the top ten hold about 2.6%. The germline V and J ends were trimmed by 7 bases and 6 bases, with 15 bases remaining between them. CDR1 and CDR2 from the germline V gene are SEHNR and FQNEAQ (reference sequence). This CDR3 region has 14 residues. The clonotype originates from a man aged 18 to 35 in good health. The sequenced material came from blood. This rearrangement joins TRBV7-9 to TRBJ2-2, with no clear D. The DNA of the CDR3 is TGTGCCAGCACCAATGAAGGACGCGCCGGGGAGCTGTTTTTT. Residues: CASTNEGRAGELFF. Variable domain in full (rest from reference TRBV7-9 and TRBJ2-2): DTGVSQNPRHKITKRGQNVTFRCDPISEHNRLYWYRQTLGQGPEFLTYFQNEAQLEKSRLLSDRFSAERPKGSFSTLEIQRTEQGDSAMYLCASTNEGRAGELFFGEGSRLTVL.